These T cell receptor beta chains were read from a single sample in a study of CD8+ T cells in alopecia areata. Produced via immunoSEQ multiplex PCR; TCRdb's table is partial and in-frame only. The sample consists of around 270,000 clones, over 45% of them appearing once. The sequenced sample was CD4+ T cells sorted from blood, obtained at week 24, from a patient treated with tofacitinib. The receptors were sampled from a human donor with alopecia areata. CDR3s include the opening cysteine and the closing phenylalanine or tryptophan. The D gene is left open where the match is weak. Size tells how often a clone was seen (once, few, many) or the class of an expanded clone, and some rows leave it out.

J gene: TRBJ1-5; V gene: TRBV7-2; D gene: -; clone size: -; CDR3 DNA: TGTGCCAGCAGCCTACAAACTTGGCCCCAGCATTTT; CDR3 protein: CASSLQTWPQHF
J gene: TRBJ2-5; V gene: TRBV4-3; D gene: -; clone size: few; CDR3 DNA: TGCGCCAGCAGCCAAGAAAGGAGAGAGACCCAGTACTTC; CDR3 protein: CASSQERRETQYF
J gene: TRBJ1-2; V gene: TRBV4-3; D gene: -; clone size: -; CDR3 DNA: TGCGCCAGCAGCCAAGGTCTGGTGATCTCTGGCTACACCTTC; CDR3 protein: CASSQGLVISGYTF
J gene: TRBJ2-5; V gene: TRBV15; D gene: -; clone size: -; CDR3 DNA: TGTGCCACCAGCAGAGATGTTAAGGAGACCCAGTACTTC; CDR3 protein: CATSRDVKETQYF
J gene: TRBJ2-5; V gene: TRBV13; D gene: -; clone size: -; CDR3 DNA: TGTGCCAGCAGCTTAGTTATACAGTCCCAAGAGACCCAGTACTTC; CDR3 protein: CASSLVIQSQETQYF
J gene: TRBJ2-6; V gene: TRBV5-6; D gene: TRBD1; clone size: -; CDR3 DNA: TGTGCCAGCAGCTCCTCCGGGACAGTGGCCAACGTCCTGACTTTC; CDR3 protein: CASSSSGTVANVLTF
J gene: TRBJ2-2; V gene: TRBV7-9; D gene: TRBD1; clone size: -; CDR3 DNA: TGTGCCAGCAGCTTAACGGGGCCGCAGGAGACAGGGAAAACCGGGGAGCTGTTTTTT; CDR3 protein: CASSLTGPQETGKTGELFF
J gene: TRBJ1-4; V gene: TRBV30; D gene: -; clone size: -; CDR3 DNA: TGTGCCTGGAGAGGATTCACCGGGTCCTCTAGGGAGAAACTGTTTTTT; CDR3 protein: CAWRGFTGSSREKLFF
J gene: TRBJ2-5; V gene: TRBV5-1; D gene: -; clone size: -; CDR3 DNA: TGCGCCAGCAGCACCGAAGAGACCCAGTACTTC; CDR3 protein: CASSTEETQYF
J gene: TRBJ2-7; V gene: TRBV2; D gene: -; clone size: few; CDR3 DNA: TGTGCCAGCAGTACCTACGAGCAGTACTTC; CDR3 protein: CASSTYEQYF
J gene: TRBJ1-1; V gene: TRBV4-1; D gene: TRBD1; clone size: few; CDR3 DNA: TGCGCCAGCAGCCAAGAGGCGCACAGGGGGACTGAAGCTTTCTTT; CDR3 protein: CASSQEAHRGTEAFF
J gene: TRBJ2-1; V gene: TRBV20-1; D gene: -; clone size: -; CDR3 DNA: TGCAGTGCCAACATTGGCAATGAGCAGTTCTTC; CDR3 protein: CSANIGNEQFF
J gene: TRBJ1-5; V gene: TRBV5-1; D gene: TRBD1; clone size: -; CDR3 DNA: TGCGCCAGCAGCAGGACAGGCTCGGATCAGCCCCAGCATTTT; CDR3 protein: CASSRTGSDQPQHF
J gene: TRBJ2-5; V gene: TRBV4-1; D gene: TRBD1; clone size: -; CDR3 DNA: TGCGCCAGCAGCCAGGAGGACAGGGGGCGGGAGACCCAGTACTTC; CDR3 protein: CASSQEDRGRETQYF
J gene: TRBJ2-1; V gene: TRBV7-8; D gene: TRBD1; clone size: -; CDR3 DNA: TGTGCCAGCAGCTTGCAGGGGGCATCCTACAATGAGCAGTTCTTC; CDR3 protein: CASSLQGASYNEQFF
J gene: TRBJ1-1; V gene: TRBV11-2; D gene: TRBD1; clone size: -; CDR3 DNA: TGTGCCAGCAGCTTAGCACAGGGGGTCACTGAAGCTTTCTTT; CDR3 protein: CASSLAQGVTEAFF
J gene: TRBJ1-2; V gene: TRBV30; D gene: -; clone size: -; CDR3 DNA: TGTGCCTACCCCAGGGAATCCTATGGCTACACCTTC; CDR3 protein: CAYPRESYGYTF
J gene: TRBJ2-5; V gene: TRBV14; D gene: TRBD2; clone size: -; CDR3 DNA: TGTGCCAGCAGCCAAGTAATAACTAGCGGGGGAGATGAAGAGACCCAGTACTTC; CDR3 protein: CASSQVITSGGDEETQYF
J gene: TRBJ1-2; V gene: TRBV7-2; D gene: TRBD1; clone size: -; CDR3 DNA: TGTGCCAGCAGCTCTCCAGGGGGCTATGGCTACACCTTC; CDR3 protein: CASSSPGGYGYTF
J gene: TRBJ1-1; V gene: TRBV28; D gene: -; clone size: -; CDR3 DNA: TGTGCCAGCAGTTTAGGCCCGTTCAGCACTGAAGCTTTCTTT; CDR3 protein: CASSLGPFSTEAFF
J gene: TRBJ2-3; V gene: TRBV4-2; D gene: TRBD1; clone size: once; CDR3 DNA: TGTGCCAGCAGCCAAGGGACAGGGGGGGATACGCAGTATTTT; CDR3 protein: CASSQGTGGDTQYF
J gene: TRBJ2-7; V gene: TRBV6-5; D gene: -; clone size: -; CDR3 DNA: TGTGCCAGCAGTACCCGGGGGGCAGGCATAGTAGAGCAGTACTTC; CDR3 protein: CASSTRGAGIVEQYF
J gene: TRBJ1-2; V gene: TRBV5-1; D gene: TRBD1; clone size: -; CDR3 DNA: TGCGCCAGCAGCCCGGACAGGGACTATGGCTACACCTTC; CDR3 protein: CASSPDRDYGYTF
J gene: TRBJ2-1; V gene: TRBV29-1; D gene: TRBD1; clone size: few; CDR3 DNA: TGCAGCGTTAAAAAGGGACAGGGGACCTACAATGAGCAGTTCTTC; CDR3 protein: CSVKKGQGTYNEQFF
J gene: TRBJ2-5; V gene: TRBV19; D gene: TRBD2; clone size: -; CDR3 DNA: TGTGCCACCGCAAACGGGGGGTCGGAGGAGACCCAGTACTTC; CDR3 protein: CATANGGSEETQYF
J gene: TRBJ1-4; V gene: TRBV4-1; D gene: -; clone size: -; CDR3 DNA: TGCGCCAGCAGTCCCAGCCTTTCGGCTAATGAAAAACTGTTTTTT; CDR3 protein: CASSPSLSANEKLFF
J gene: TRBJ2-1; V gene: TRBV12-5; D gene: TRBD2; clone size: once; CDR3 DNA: TGTGCTAGTGGACCGGGGTATAGCGGGGGGGCCGTTGAGCAGTTCTTC; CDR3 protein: CASGPGYSGGAVEQFF
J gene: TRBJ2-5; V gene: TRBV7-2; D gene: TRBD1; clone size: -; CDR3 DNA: TGTGCCAGCAGCCCGGGACAGGCCCAAGAGACCCAGTACTTC; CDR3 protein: CASSPGQAQETQYF
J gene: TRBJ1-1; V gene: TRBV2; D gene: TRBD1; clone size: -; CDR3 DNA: TGTGCCAGCAGCGCACCCCGGACAGGGGGGAACACTGAAGCTTTCTTT; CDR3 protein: CASSAPRTGGNTEAFF
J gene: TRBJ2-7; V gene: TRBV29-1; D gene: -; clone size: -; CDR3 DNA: TGCAGCGTCCGAGGATTTAGCTCCTACGAGCAGTACTTC; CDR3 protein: CSVRGFSSYEQYF
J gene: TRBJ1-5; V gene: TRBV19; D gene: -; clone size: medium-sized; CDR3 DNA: TGTGCCAGTAAAAATCCGGGGGGGACAAATCAGCCCCAGCATTTT; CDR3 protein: CASKNPGGTNQPQHF
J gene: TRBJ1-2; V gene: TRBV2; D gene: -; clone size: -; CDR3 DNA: TGTGCCAGCAGTGAAGCCCTTAGGAGCGCAGGCGTCCAGGGCTACACCTTC; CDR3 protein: CASSEALRSAGVQGYTF
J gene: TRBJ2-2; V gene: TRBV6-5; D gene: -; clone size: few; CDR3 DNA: TGTGCCAGCGGCCCACTAGCCGCCGGGGAGCTGTTTTTT; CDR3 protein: CASGPLAAGELFF
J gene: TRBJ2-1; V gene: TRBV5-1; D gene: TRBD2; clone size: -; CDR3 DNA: TGCGCCAGCAACGGGGGGGCCTATGAGCAGTTCTTC; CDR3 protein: CASNGGAYEQFF
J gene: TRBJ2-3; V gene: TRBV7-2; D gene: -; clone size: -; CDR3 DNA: TGTGCCAGCAGCTTAGCCGGATACAGCACAGATACGCAGTATTTT; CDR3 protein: CASSLAGYSTDTQYF
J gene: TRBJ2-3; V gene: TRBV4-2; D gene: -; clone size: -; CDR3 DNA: TGTGCCAGCGCCGTGGTTGGGGATCAGGATACGCAGTATTTT; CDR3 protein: CASAVVGDQDTQYF
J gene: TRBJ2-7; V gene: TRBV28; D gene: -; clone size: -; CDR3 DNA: TGTGCCAGCAGTTTGCCGGCTAAACCTTACGAGCAGTACTTC; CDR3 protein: CASSLPAKPYEQYF
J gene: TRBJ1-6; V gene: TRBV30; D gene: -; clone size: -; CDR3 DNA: TGTGCCTGGACCCGGGGGACGGGTTCACCCCTCCACTTT; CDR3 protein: CAWTRGTGSPLHF
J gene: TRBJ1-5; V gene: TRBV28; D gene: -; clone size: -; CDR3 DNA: TGTGCCAGCAGTTTATTTTCAGGGGGCAATCAGCCCCAGCATTTT; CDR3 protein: CASSLFSGGNQPQHF
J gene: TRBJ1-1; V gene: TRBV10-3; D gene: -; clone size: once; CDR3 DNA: TGTGCCAGCAGTTACTCAGGGAAGGACACTGAAGCTTTCTTT; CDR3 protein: CASSYSGKDTEAFF
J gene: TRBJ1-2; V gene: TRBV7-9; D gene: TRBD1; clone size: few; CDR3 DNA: TGTGCCAGCAGCGGTCCGGGACAGGGGACGCGCCATGGCTACACCTTC; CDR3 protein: CASSGPGQGTRHGYTF
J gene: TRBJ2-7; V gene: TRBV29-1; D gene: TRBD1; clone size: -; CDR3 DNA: TGCAGCGTTGAGGGGGACAGGGTGATGGGCGAGCAGTACTTC; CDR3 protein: CSVEGDRVMGEQYF